This paragraph covers one T cell receptor beta chain sequence. The CDR3 is 14 amino acids. Trimming shortened V by 6 bases and J by 0 bases, and 9 bases separated the two germline ends. Germline CDR1 and CDR2: SGHAT and FQNNGV. The sample originates from a study of control samples from healthy donors and cancer patients. Generated by immunoSEQ multiplex PCR, the TCRdb table keeps only in-frame clones and is missing some. The sample lists some 150,000 clones, 94% occurring once. Sequences were obtained from PBMCs. This TCR was sampled from a man in his fifties or sixties with colorectal cancer. The chain combines TRBV11-2 with TRBJ2-4; maybe TRBD2 (5 bases). CDR3 sequence (DNA): TGTGCCAGCAGTGAGGGATTAGCCAAAAACATTCAGTACTTC. The encoded protein is CASSEGLAKNIQYF.